Listed here is a single T cell receptor beta chain. Its target antigen remains unknown. No much larger clonotype is one base removed from it; base qualities were not supplied. This sample stems from a study of blood T cell repertoires in COVID-19 (dated by TCRdb to 2018 to 2020). Context from the whole study: Samples from collaborators originated in the United States, Italy and Spain and spanned both the acute and convalescent phases of COVID-19. Deeply sampled blood TCRbeta repertoires from subjects exposed to, actively infected with, or recovered from COVID-19 were included in the dataset. A de-identified subject ID, COVID-19 status, age in years and sex were almost always included in the sample metadata. The material from the prospective study consisted of cDNA or gDNA derived from T cells, B-cell-depleted T cells, or PBMCs. Where HLA class I and class II types were available, the types were taken from metadata supplied by the sample provider, not from assay-based typing. The repertoires were made available in a free public database intended to serve as a resource for research on the immune response to SARS-CoV-2. Samples were obtained from the ongoing ImmuneRACE study (first 160 participants) and from over 1,000 subjects provided by 6 global collaborators. What the work shows at the level of the full study, not this receptor alone: Clinical and demographic metadata were provided uncurated, with the amount varying by source and participant.

Participants in the prospective study were enrolled through a virtual design, were aged roughly 18 to 100 years, and lived in some 24 United States geographic areas. In the prospective study, cohorts were assigned on the basis of participant-reported clinical history obtained from a screening survey and a study questionnaire. Recovered participants in ImmuneRACE Cohort 3 were defined as having two consecutive negative NP/OP PCR tests, clearance from a healthcare professional, or resolution of symptoms. In the prospective study, whole blood, serum and a nasopharyngeal or oropharyngeal swab were collected from each participant by mobile phlebotomists. Additional blood draws and questionnaires over an approximately two-month period could optionally be provided by prospective study participants. Prospective study blood samples were shipped either frozen or at room temperature before DNA extraction.

The immunoSEQ Assay, a bias-controlled multiplex PCR, was used to amplify TCRbeta CDR3 regions from genomic DNA. The study's own analysis went as follows. The number of nucleated cells in each sample was estimated by amplification of reference gene primers within the assay. To quantify the absolute abundance of each unique TCRbeta CDR3 rearrangement, sequence reads were collapsed and filtered. For each sample, productive Simpson clonality was calculated as the square root of Simpson's diversity index across productive rearrangements. As stored in TCRdb, this immuneACCESS dataset retains in-frame rearrangements with V and J assigned. A fraction of the clones does not appear; measured against another copy, unresolved V genes explain less than half of the discrepancy, and the remainder lacks a known reason. V, J and clone size reflect that table, while D and trimming were determined from the DNA. The sample data list approximately 310,000 clones, and 70% to 90% of these were observed just once. Roughly 2.2% of the sample goes to the ten largest clones.

V is pruned by 4 bases and J by 8 bases, leaving 2 bases of the junction without a gene match. From a lookup of the germline V gene, CDR1 and CDR2 are SGHTA and FQGNSA. The CDR3 covers 13 residues, taking in both the cysteine and the phenylalanine. CDR3 DNA is the only sequence kept; it has 39 bases, read in frame from the first base. The TCR comes from a man aged 25 to 45 who had recovered from COVID-19. The rearrangement joined TRBV7-2 to TRBJ2-1; TRBD1 aligns with 10 central bases. Material for sequencing was PBMCs or T cells enriched from blood (not recorded which). The CDR3 protein: CASSWTGGYEQFF. The sequence in DNA is TGTGCCAGCAGCTGGACAGGGGGTTATGAGCAGTTCTTC.